This paragraph covers one TCR beta chain sequence. Its antigen is undetermined. V dropped 8 bases and J dropped 0 bases, with 14 bases sitting between them. The CDR3 loop spans 14 amino acids. Per the germline V gene, CDR1 is SQVTM and CDR2 is ANQGSEA. This record belongs to a study of cytomegalovirus exposure and HLA in healthy donors. Sampled while nominally healthy, donors likely had unrecorded immune exposures. The PCR used 60 Vbeta and 13 Jbeta primers. Repertoires were generated with immunoSEQ multiplex PCR, while TCRdb's copy carries only in-frame clones and drops some. The sample has about 140,000 clones; around four fifths are singletons. Study results and limitations: Trimming of TCR beta V- and J-genes showed a link, identified in a later analysis, to a missense DCLRE1C variant. Presence/absence analyses assumed roughly uniform sequencing depth across donors, which may not hold. CMV serostatus alone was available as immune exposure information.

This receptor was obtained from a young man in good health and CMV-seropositive. Sequencing input: PBMCs. The chain links TRBV29-1 to TRBJ1-5; D is unresolved. This CDR3 reads CSPTLRYSNQPQHF. The CDR3 DNA reads as TGCAGCCCCACTCTTCGGTATAGCAATCAGCCCCAGCATTTT.